The T cell receptor (beta chain) under discussion was sequenced for a study of control samples from healthy donors and cancer patients (dated by TCRdb to about 2020). On this clone itself: The antigen this receptor binds is unknown. No per-base quality is available; no much larger clone lies one base away.

Deletion took 2 bases off V and 8 bases off J, with a span of 12 bases between the germline ends. The CDR1 and CDR2 encoded by the germline V gene are SGHTA and FQGTGA. The CDR3 covers 13 residues, taking in both the cysteine and the phenylalanine. CDR3 DNA only is kept here, 39 bases in frame from base 1. The protocol used for the library was the immunoSEQ multiplex PCR assay. The clones in this table, taken by TCRdb from immuneACCESS, are in-frame only. Not every clone is retained; where verified, under half of the shortfall comes from an unresolved V gene, and the cause of the rest is unknown. The sample table shows 70,000 or so clones, and roughly 89% are seen once. The top ten clonotypes cover over 15% of the sample.

Specimen: PBMCs. This chain is built from TRBV7-3 and TRBJ2-5; there is no confident call for the D gene. This clonotype was obtained from a man in his 60s with lung cancer. The nucleotide sequence reads as follows: TGTGCCAGCAGCTTAGGATCCGCCGGAACCCAGTACTTC. Translated, this gives CASSLGSAGTQYF.